The 19 T cell receptor beta chains listed next were all sequenced from one sample in a study of neurological immune-mediated disorders. TCRdb analysed the 5' RACE reads with MiXCR anew, one entry per CDR3 protein. Of around 60,000 distinct CDR3 sequences listed, around 3.4% are singletons. The specimen sequenced was PBMCs. The receptors come from a woman aged 55-70 years with multiple sclerosis.

There are many counts of this clonotype. The V call is TRBV11-2, the J call TRBJ2-7, with D perhaps assigned TRBD1 or TRBD2 (7 bases each). The germline gives CDR1 SGHAT, CDR2 FQNNGV. This CDR3 is 19 amino acids long. Trimming shortened V by 4 bases and J by 0 bases, and 25 bases separated the two germline ends. CDR3 bases: TGTGCCAGCAGCTCCCATTTCCCGGGGGGCAGGGGGGGCTCCTACGAGCAGTACTTC. Protein product: CASSSHFPGGRGGSYEQYF.

This clonotype was detected many times. This rearrangement joins TRBV5-8 to TRBJ2-4; no firm D call. This CDR3 comprises 15 residues. Germline-derived CDR1 and CDR2 are SGHTS and YDEGEE. V was pared by 4 bases and J by 2 bases, with 13 bases between. The CDR3 reads CASSLSYPPKNIQYF. In nucleotides, the CDR3 is TGTGCCAGCAGCCTATCCTACCCACCCAAAAACATTCAGTACTTC.

This clonotype was detected ten times or more. V gene TRBV28 combines with J gene TRBJ2-3, with TRBD1 matching over 9 bases. Germline V lookup: CDR1 MDHEN, CDR2 SYDVKM. This CDR3 comprises 16 residues. V lost 3 bases and J lost 3; bases outside the gene matches: 7. The CDR3: CASSFRDRELTDTQYF. In nucleotides, the CDR3 is TGTGCCAGCAGTTTTAGGGACAGGGAATTGACAGATACGCAGTATTTT.

This clonotype was counted ten times or more. The chain links TRBV7-2 to TRBJ2-7; TRBD2 matches at 7 bases. V was clipped by 1 base and J by 9 bases; unmatched bases: 6. Per the germline V gene, CDR1 is SGHTA and CDR2 is FQGNSA. This CDR3 comprises 13 residues. CDR3 amino acids: CASSLEASGAQYF. The DNA of the CDR3 is TGTGCCAGCAGCTTAGAGGCTAGCGGTGCGCAGTACTTC.

This clonotype has at least ten counts. This chain connects TRBV5-1 to TRBJ2-7; tentatively, D is TRBD1 (5 bases). The germline CDR1 and CDR2 sequences are SGHRS and YFSETQ. The length of the CDR3 is 14 residues. The germline V and J ends were trimmed by 6 bases and 5 bases, with 18 bases remaining between them. CDR3 protein: CASTATLQGHEQYF. The CDR3 DNA reads as TGCGCCAGCACCGCCACACTCCAGGGCCACGAGCAGTACTTC.

This clonotype has at least ten counts. The genes are TRBV7-2 and TRBJ1-1; D perhaps matches TRBD1 (6 bases). V lost 2 bases to trimming and J lost 3 bases, with 10 bases between them. The CDR3 is 14 residues long. CDR1 SGHTA and CDR2 FQGNSA come from the germline V gene. The CDR3 here is CASSLNTGYTEAFF. Written as DNA, the CDR3 is TGTGCCAGCAGCTTAAATACAGGGTACACTGAAGCTTTCTTT.

This clonotype was found a few times. V is TRBV20-1 and J is TRBJ2-1; 16 bases match TRBD2. J gave up 5 bases and V 6 bases, and 4 bases lay outside the gene matches. Germline loops: CDR1 DFQATT, CDR2 SNEGSKA (reference sequence). The CDR3 totals 15 residues. This CDR3 is CSARGLAGGNNEQFF. The CDR3 DNA follows: TGCAGTGCACGGGGACTAGCGGGAGGGAACAATGAGCAGTTCTTC.

This clonotype was detected many times. The V gene is TRBV5-1, the J gene TRBJ1-1; D is perhaps TRBD1 (6 bases). Trimming stripped 1 base from V and 11 bases from J, with 18 bases between. Per germline, CDR1 SGHRS and CDR2 YFSETQ. The CDR3 has 14 residues. The CDR3 DNA is TGCGCCAGCAGCTTGAGGACCTCAGGGGAGCTTGCTTTCTTT. Amino acids: CASSLRTSGELAFF.

This clonotype was recorded many times. One end of the junction does not line up with germline, which may come from a read error. The chain employs TRBV12-3 or TRBV12-4 and TRBJ2-1; the D call may be TRBD1 or TRBD2 (5 bases each). The CDR3 totals 11 residues. The CDR3 here is CASSSGTTLIF. As DNA, the CDR3 is TGTGCCAGTTCCTCCGGGACCACCTTGATCTTC.

This clonotype has ten or more counts. The V and J genes are TRBV28 and TRBJ2-1; possibly TRBD1 or TRBD2 for D (6 bases each). The CDR3 is made up of 18 amino acids. Germline CDR1 and CDR2: MDHEN and SYDVKM. V was trimmed by 7 bases and J by 2 bases, leaving 24 bases between them. The CDR3 DNA reads TGTGCCAGCAAGACCCCTATTAGGGGGGAGAAGCCCTACAATGAGCAGTTCTTC. This gives the protein CASKTPIRGEKPYNEQFF. The full variable domain, completed using reference TRBV28 and TRBJ2-1, is DVKVTQSSRYLVKRTGEKVFLECVQDMDHENMFWYRQDPGLGLRLIYFSYDVKMKEKGDIPEGYSVSREKKERFSLILESASTNQTSMYLCASKTPIRGEKPYNEQFFGPGTRLTVL.

There are many counts of this clonotype. The chain has TRBV5-1 and TRBJ2-3; 7 positions match TRBD2. Germline CDR1 and CDR2: SGHRS and YFSETQ. With 3 bases clipped from V and 5 bases from J, the junction kept 6 bases outside the gene matches. The CDR3 is 14 residues long. CDR3 nucleotide sequence: TGCGCCAGCAGCTCCGGGGGGAAAGGAGATACGCAGTATTTT. Protein sequence: CASSSGGKGDTQYF.

At least ten counts were recorded for this clonotype. The rearrangement joins TRBV5-6 to TRBJ1-5; D uncertain. V shed 4 bases and J shed 5 bases, with 13 bases lying between them. The CDR3 consists of 14 residues. Germline V gene data show CDR1 as SGHDT and CDR2 as YYEEEE. The CDR3 bases are TGTGCCAGCAGCCTGGGTGCGGGCGATCAGCCCCAGCATTTT. It codes for CASSLGAGDQPQHF.

This clonotype has a count of ten or more. The rearrangement links TRBV20-1 to TRBJ2-3; D is uncertain. Trimming shortened V by 3 bases and J by 3 bases, and 10 bases separated the two germline ends. This CDR3 is 13 amino acids long. CDR1 is DFQATT and CDR2 is SNEGSKA in the germline V gene (reference sequence). CDR3 sequence reads: CSASVGSTDTQYF. Here the CDR3 DNA reads TGCAGTGCTAGTGTAGGATCAACAGATACGCAGTATTTT.

A few counts support this clonotype. J is TRBJ2-1 and V is TRBV2; no clear D gene. CDR1 and CDR2 from the germline V gene are SNHLY and FYNNEI. This CDR3 is built from 13 residues. The V end was cut by 5 bases, the J end by 3 bases, with 8 bases between. CDR3 in DNA: TGTGCCAGCAGTAACAGTGTCTACAATGAGCAGTTCTTC. This sequence encodes CASSNSVYNEQFF. Full variable domain (remainder filled in from reference TRBV2 and TRBJ2-1): EPEVTQTPSHQVTQMGQEVILRCVPISNHLYFYWYRQILGQKVEFLVSFYNNEISEKSEIFDDQFSVERPDGSNFTLKIRSTKLEDSAMYFCASSNSVYNEQFFGPGTRLTVL.

The gene calls are TRBV5-1 and TRBJ2-1, with 9 bases aligning to TRBD2. Germline CDR1 is SGHRS and CDR2 is YFSETQ. CDR3 length: 15 amino acids. The V gene end was trimmed by 0 bases and the J gene end by 9 bases; junction bases not matched to a gene: 7. CDR3 nucleotides: TGCGCCAGCAGCTTGGTTGCGGGAGGGCCGGTTGAGCAGTTCTTC. Protein sequence: CASSLVAGGPVEQFF.

This clonotype was found many times. V gene TRBV6-2 or TRBV6-3 combines with J gene TRBJ2-3; the D is unclear. V gave up 2 bases and J gave up 1 base, with 7 bases separating them. This CDR3 region has 14 residues. The germline V gene has CDR1 MNHEY and CDR2 SVGEGT. The CDR3 region is CASSYGLGTDTQYF. As DNA, the CDR3 is TGTGCCAGCAGTTACGGTTTGGGCACAGATACGCAGTATTTT.

This clonotype was seen many times. This chain uses TRBV20-1 with TRBJ1-1; tentative D call: TRBD1 (5 bases). Germline-derived CDR1 and CDR2 are DFQATT and SNEGSKA (reference sequence). The CDR3 is 13 amino acids. Trimming took off 3 bases at V and 10 bases at J, with 18 bases between the two ends. In DNA form, the CDR3 reads TGCAGTGCTAGCCCATGGGGGTCCCCGAGAGCTTTCTTT. Amino acids: CSASPWGSPRAFF.

This clonotype was counted ten times or more. V usage is TRBV29-1 and J usage is TRBJ2-1, with 13 bases fitting TRBD2. Losses at the gene ends were 3 bases for V and 8 bases for J; bases not matched to a gene: 10. Per the germline V gene, CDR1 is SQVTM and CDR2 is ANQGSEA. The CDR3 sequence is 16 residues long. CDR3 coding DNA: TGCAGCGTTGATGCACTAGCGGGGGGGTCATGGGATGAGCAGTTCTTC. Amino acids: CSVDALAGGSWDEQFF.

This clonotype was seen repeatedly, ten times or more. The gene calls are TRBV20-1 and TRBJ2-1; a weak D match, TRBD1 (6 bases). This CDR3 has 14 residues. Trimming stripped 5 bases from V and 9 bases from J, with 20 bases between. Germline V gene data show CDR1 as DFQATT and CDR2 as SNEGSKA (reference sequence). The CDR3 here is CSASGTSQILEQFF. DNA of the CDR3: TGCAGTGCTTCCGGGACATCCCAAATTCTTGAGCAGTTCTTC.